The rows below give T cell receptor beta chains drawn from one sample of a study of vaccination and CD4 T cells after COVID-19. A single record per CDR3 protein comes from TCRdb applying MiXCR to the PCR reads. There are around 20,000 distinct CDR3 sequences in the sample; more than 40% occur only once, and around 5.8% lies in the top ten. Which antigens these TCRs recognize remains unknown. Sequencing was performed on CD4+ T cells from blood, cultured in vitro, taken before SARS-CoV-2 vaccination. All receptors derive from a human donor who had recovered from COVID-19. Both conserved end residues are part of each CDR3. The D gene is left open where the match is weak. Clone sizes are given selectively: once, few, many, or a class where the clone is expanded.

length	size	D	V	J	DNA	CDR3
15	.	TRBD1	TRBV12-3/TRBV12-4	TRBJ1-5	TGTGCCAGCAGTCCACAGGGGAGAAGCAATCAGCCCCAGCATTTT	CASSPQGRSNQPQHF
16	.	TRBD1	TRBV6-5	TRBJ1-2	TGTGCCAGCAGTTCTATCCCGGGACAGGGGAACTATGGCTACACCTTC	CASSSIPGQGNYGYTF
15	few	TRBD1	TRBV6-1	TRBJ1-2	TGTGCCAGCAGTGAACAGGGGGCGAATCCCTACGGCTACACCTTC	CASSEQGANPYGYTF
16	.	TRBD1	TRBV27	TRBJ2-3	TGTGCCAGCAGTTTAGGGACAGGGGCCCTCACAGATACGCAGTATTTT	CASSLGTGALTDTQYF
16	.	.	TRBV7-2	TRBJ1-4	TGTGCCAGCAGCTTGGGTGGGGCTATAGCTAATGAAAAACTGTTTTTT	CASSLGGAIANEKLFF
14	.	.	TRBV7-2	TRBJ2-1	TGTGCCAGCAGCTTAGGGATAAACAGCAATGAGCAGTTCTTC	CASSLGINSNEQFF
15	few	.	TRBV6-1	TRBJ1-1	TGTGCCAGCAGAGGGGGGGCTGCGATGAACACTGAAGCTTTCTTT	CASRGGAAMNTEAFF
14	.	.	TRBV6-5	TRBJ1-3	TGTGCCAGCAGTTACTCCCAGGGAGGAAACACCATATATTTT	CASSYSQGGNTIYF
13	.	.	TRBV11-1	TRBJ2-1	TGTGCCAGCAGCTCCCCAAATGTTAATGAGCAGTTCTTC	CASSSPNVNEQFF
12	.	TRBD2	TRBV20-1	TRBJ2-7	TGCAGTGCCGGGGGGGCGAAGTACGAGCAGTACTTC	CSAGGAKYEQYF
15	.	TRBD2	TRBV24-1	TRBJ2-3	TGTGCCACCAGTTCAGCGGGAACAAGCACAGATACGCAGTATTTT	CATSSAGTSTDTQYF
16	.	TRBD1	TRBV7-9	TRBJ2-3	TGTGCCAGCAGCCTGGGACAGGGGGATAGGACAGATACGCAGTATTTT	CASSLGQGDRTDTQYF
15	.	TRBD2	TRBV5-4	TRBJ2-3	TGTGCCAGCAGCTTGTGGGGGGGGAGCACAGATACGCAGTATTTT	CASSLWGGSTDTQYF
15	few	TRBD2	TRBV7-2	TRBJ2-5	TGTGCCAGCAGCTTTGGGGGAGGGCGGGGAGAGACCCAGTACTTC	CASSFGGGRGETQYF
16	few	.	TRBV20-1	TRBJ1-1	TGCAGTGCCCAACGGGGGAGATCTCACCTTAACACTGAAGCTTTCTTT	CSAQRGRSHLNTEAFF
16	few	TRBD1	TRBV28	TRBJ1-5	TGTGCCATTACACTCTCCGGGACAGGGACCAATCAGCCCCAGCATTTT	CAITLSGTGTNQPQHF
15	.	TRBD1	TRBV6-5	TRBJ1-1	TGTGCCAGCAGTTACGGGCAGGGGGCGGACACTGAAGCTTTCTTT	CASSYGQGADTEAFF
14	.	TRBD1	TRBV6-2/TRBV6-3	TRBJ2-7	TGTGCCAGCAGTTACCTGGGACAGGGGTACGAGCAGTACTTC	CASSYLGQGYEQYF
16	few	.	TRBV6-4	TRBJ2-6	TGTGCCAGCAGTGACTCTGGGAGCTCTGGGGCCAACGTCCTGACTTTC	CASSDSGSSGANVLTF
14	few	.	TRBV5-4	TRBJ1-1	TGTGCCAGCAGCTTGGACGGGGCGTACACTGAAGCTTTCTTT	CASSLDGAYTEAFF
15	.	.	TRBV11-2	TRBJ2-1	TGTGCCAGCAGCGGAGTGATCGCGCAGCGCAATGAGCAGTTCTTC	CASSGVIAQRNEQFF
19	.	TRBD1	TRBV20-1	TRBJ1-6	TGCAGTGCTAGAGATGACAGGGCCCAGGGAAGCTCCTATAATTCACCCCTCCACTTT	CSARDDRAQGSSYNSPLHF
13	.	.	TRBV20-1	TRBJ2-3	TGCAGTGCTAGCCCCGGAGTCACAGATACGCAGTATTTT	CSASPGVTDTQYF
16	.	.	TRBV5-8	TRBJ2-2	TGTGCCAGCAGTTTTGGCCTAGCGCCAAACACCGGGGAGCTGTTTTTT	CASSFGLAPNTGELFF
16	.	.	TRBV27	TRBJ1-3	TGTGCCAGCAGTTTATACCCCCCTCTATCCGGAAACACCATATATTTT	CASSLYPPLSGNTIYF
16	.	TRBD1	TRBV28	TRBJ1-5	TGTGCCAGCAGTTCGACTCCAGGGGGCGAATGGCAGCCCCAGCATTTT	CASSSTPGGEWQPQHF
13	.	TRBD2	TRBV7-2	TRBJ2-2	TGTGCCAGCGGTCGGGAGGGCCTCGGGGAGCTGTTTTTT	CASGREGLGELFF
14	.	TRBD2	TRBV15	TRBJ2-1	TGTGCCACCAGGCGGGAGAGCTCCTACAATGAGCAGTTCTTC	CATRRESSYNEQFF
14	few	.	TRBV15	TRBJ2-7	TGTGCCACCAGCAGAGGTCGGGTCTCCTACGAGCAGTACTTC	CATSRGRVSYEQYF
13	.	.	TRBV6-1	TRBJ1-1	TGTGCCAGCAGCTTCCAAGAGGGGACTGAAGCTTTCTTT	CASSFQEGTEAFF
13	few	.	TRBV7-8	TRBJ2-7	TGTGCCAGCAGCTTGTCGACCGCCTACGAGCAGTACTTC	CASSLSTAYEQYF
15	.	.	TRBV19	TRBJ1-5	TGTGCCAGTAGTATCTCCAGGGGAGTCAATCAGCCCCAGCATTTT	CASSISRGVNQPQHF
14	few	.	TRBV19	TRBJ2-7	TGTGCCAGTAGTATTGGGGACCAAAACTACGAGCAGTACTTC	CASSIGDQNYEQYF
17	few	.	TRBV11-2	TRBJ1-1	TGTGCCAGCAGCTTAGGTGTGGGGGGTCGGTTGAACACTGAAGCTTTCTTT	CASSLGVGGRLNTEAFF
14	few	TRBD2	TRBV28	TRBJ2-7	TGTGCCCTAGGTGTTAGCGGGAGTACCCACGAGCAGTACTTC	CALGVSGSTHEQYF
15	once	.	TRBV20-1	TRBJ1-3	TGCAGTGCTAGAGATGCCGGCGCCTCTGGAAACACCACATATTTT	CSARDAGASGNTTYF
15	few	TRBD2	TRBV6-2/TRBV6-3	TRBJ2-7	TGTGCCAGCAGCGCCGGGACTAGCACGACCTACGAGCAGTACTTC	CASSAGTSTTYEQYF
14	few	TRBD2	TRBV20-1	TRBJ2-1	TGCAGTGCAAAAAGACTAGCGGGGGCGAATGAGCAGTTCTTC	CSAKRLAGANEQFF
15	.	TRBD1	TRBV6-1	TRBJ2-1	TGTGCCAGCAGTGGGGGACAGGGGGTTCGGAATGAGCAGTTCTTC	CASSGGQGVRNEQFF
16	few	TRBD1	TRBV6-1	TRBJ2-3	TGTGCCAGCAGTGAGACAGGGACCCATAGCACAGATACGCAGTATTTT	CASSETGTHSTDTQYF
14	.	TRBD1	TRBV7-3	TRBJ2-3	TGTGCCAGCAGCCCAGGACAGGGGACAGATACGCAGTATTTT	CASSPGQGTDTQYF
17	.	TRBD1	TRBV9	TRBJ1-3	TGTGCCAGCAGCGTTTTTGGGACAGGAACCTCTGGAAACACCATATATTTT	CASSVFGTGTSGNTIYF
14	.	.	TRBV11-3	TRBJ1-2	TGTGCCAGCAGCTTAGACCCGAGCGGAGAGGGCTACACCTTC	CASSLDPSGEGYTF
13	.	TRBD1	TRBV19	TRBJ1-3	TGTGCCAGTGGGACAGGGCCTGGAAACACCATATATTTT	CASGTGPGNTIYF
13	few	.	TRBV2	TRBJ1-1	TGTGCCAGCAGAGGGTCCGTGAACACTGAAGCTTTCTTT	CASRGSVNTEAFF
15	.	.	TRBV20-1	TRBJ1-3	TGCAGTGCCTCAGTGGGGAGTTTCTCTGGAAACACCATATATTTT	CSASVGSFSGNTIYF
16	few	TRBD1	TRBV24-1	TRBJ2-1	TGTGCCACCAGTGAAGGCAGGGGGCACGGGTACAATGAGCAGTTCTTC	CATSEGRGHGYNEQFF
16	once	TRBD2	TRBV12-3/TRBV12-4	TRBJ2-7	TGTGCCAGCAGTTCGGGACTAGCGGGGATCTCCTACGAGCAGTACTTC	CASSSGLAGISYEQYF
15	few	.	TRBV15	TRBJ2-3	TGTGCCACCAGCAGGGACTCGTCTAGCACAGATACGCAGTATTTT	CATSRDSSSTDTQYF
15	.	.	TRBV2	TRBJ2-7	TGTGCCAGCAGTCCGGGAGGGGACAGGGACTACGAGCAGTACTTC	CASSPGGDRDYEQYF
14	.	.	TRBV11-3	TRBJ2-7	TGTGCCAGCAGCTTAGATAGTGGCGTCTACGAGCAGTACTTC	CASSLDSGVYEQYF
14	.	.	TRBV6-2/TRBV6-3	TRBJ2-5	TGTGCCAGCAGTTACACAGGGTATGGAGAGACCCAGTACTTC	CASSYTGYGETQYF
16	few	TRBD1	TRBV28	TRBJ1-5	TGTGCCAGCAGGCTCCCACAGGGGGGATGGGATCAGCCCCAGCATTTT	CASRLPQGGWDQPQHF
16	.	TRBD2	TRBV7-8	TRBJ2-2	TGTGCCAGCAGCTTAGGGACTAGCGGAGACACCGGGGAGCTGTTTTTT	CASSLGTSGDTGELFF
18	.	TRBD2	TRBV6-2/TRBV6-3	TRBJ2-7	TGTGCCAGCAGTTACTCGAGAGCCGGCCTAGCGGAGCCCTACGAGCAGTACTTC	CASSYSRAGLAEPYEQYF